The 23 T cell receptor beta chains reported below all come from one sample, sequenced in a study of preoperative IRX-2 immunotherapy in early breast cancer. Specified treatment: preoperative locoregional IRX-2 cytokine immunotherapy. Method: immunoSEQ multiplex PCR; TCRdb's copy keeps in-frame clones and lacks some. The data show 20,000 to 30,000 clones, about three quarters seen once. Sequencing used lymph node tissue, obtained after IRX-2 immunotherapy. The receptors derive from a human donor with breast cancer.

This clone qualifies as medium-sized. The chain recombines TRBV15 with TRBJ2-1; 9 bases align to TRBD2. Unmatched junction bases numbered 7, after V lost 1 base and J lost 0 bases. This CDR3 is built from 18 residues. Germline V gene data show CDR1 as LNHNV and CDR2 as YYDKDF (reference sequence). CDR3 loop: CATSRGGGRAVSYNEQFF. DNA for the CDR3: TGTGCCACCAGCAGAGGGGGCGGGAGGGCCGTCTCCTACAATGAGCAGTTCTTC.

The chain combines TRBV10-2 with TRBJ2-2, with 8 bases matching TRBD1. Trimming cost V 4 bases and J 7 bases; bases outside gene matches: 5. The CDR3 covers 14 residues. The V gene's germline CDR1 is WSHSY and CDR2 SAAADI. CDR3 sequence: CASSGGQVGGELFF. CDR3 coding DNA: TGCGCCAGCAGTGGGGGACAGGTCGGCGGGGAGCTGTTTTTT.

There are a few counts of this clone. The chain has TRBV6-8 and TRBJ1-2; D not resolved. Germline CDR1 and CDR2: MNHGY and SAAAGT. The CDR3 totals 14 residues. Trimming cost V 0 bases and J 2 bases, with 7 bases left between them. The CDR3 is CASSYSMGNYGYTF. The CDR3 DNA sequence: TGTGCCAGCAGTTACTCGATGGGGAACTATGGCTACACCTTC.

J is TRBJ1-1 and V is TRBV5-1, with D perhaps matching TRBD1 (6 bases). Germline CDR1 and CDR2: SGHRS and YFSETQ. The CDR3 is 18 amino acids. V was shortened by 3 bases and J by 1 base, with 22 bases between the two germline ends. As DNA, the CDR3 is TGCGCCAGCAGCTATTGGCCAACAGGGAAGGAACGGAACACTGAAGCTTTCTTT. It codes for CASSYWPTGKERNTEAFF.

J is TRBJ1-5 and V is TRBV28, with D unresolved. The CDR3 runs to 14 residues. CDR1 is MDHEN and CDR2 is SYDVKM in the germline V gene. Deletions cut 3 bases from V and 1 base from J, with 7 bases between. CDR3 in DNA: TGTGCCAGCAGTTTTCGGGGAAGCAATCAGCCCCAGCATTTT. Protein sequence: CASSFRGSNQPQHF.

This chain links TRBV30 with TRBJ1-1; no definite D call. CDR1 is GTSNPN and CDR2 is SVGIG in the germline V gene (reference sequence). Between the trimmed V and J ends, which lost 0 bases and 11 bases, there was a span of 10 bases. The CDR3 consists of 11 residues. The CDR3 DNA reads as TGTGCCTGGAGTGTAGACTGGAGGGCTTTCTTT. It codes for CAWSVDWRAFF.

A remark on this clone: Relative to the germline gene, one junction end is altered; a read error may explain this. The chain carries TRBV7-1 and TRBJ2-7; D unresolved. TRBV7-1 is an ORF; its function is uncertain. CDR3 size: 15 residues. The CDR3 coding sequence is TGTGCTAGCAGCTTAGGAACGCCGAGCTCCTACGAGCAGTACTTC. As protein: CASSLGTPSSYEQYF.

The chain joins TRBV14 to TRBJ1-2, with a weak D call TRBD1 (6 bases). The CDR3 contains 15 residues. From germline, CDR1 is SGHDN and CDR2 FVKESK. With 2 bases removed from V and 4 bases from J, the gap between germline ends came to 14 bases. The CDR3 nucleotides are TGTGCCAGCAGCCAATCCGGGGGGCAAGGCTATGGCTACACCTTC. This codes for CASSQSGGQGYGYTF.

V and J are TRBV19 and TRBJ2-6; D not certain. Trimming stripped 9 bases from V and 4 bases from J, with 10 bases between. The CDR3 runs 13 residues. The germline gives CDR1 LNHDA, CDR2 SQIVND (reference sequence). The DNA for the CDR3 is TGTGCCAGCCTTAACGTCGGGGCCAACGTCCTGACTTTC. As protein: CASLNVGANVLTF.

The genes are TRBV22-1 and TRBJ2-3; TRBD2, the table's D call, lacks a check against the DNA. TRBV22-1 is annotated as a pseudogene. CDR3 length: 16 residues. The CDR3 sequence: CASSWVAGVSTDTQYF. The CDR3 DNA is TGTGCCAGCAGTTGGGTAGCGGGGGTTAGCACAGATACGCAGTATTTT.

The chain recombines TRBV28 with TRBJ2-4; TRBD1 or TRBD2 may be the D gene (5 bases each). The CDR3 runs 20 residues. Trimming took 2 bases from V and 0 from J, leaving 23 bases between them. Germline-derived CDR1 and CDR2 are MDHEN and SYDVKM. CDR3 loop: CASSLTQDKRGFVAKNIQYF. As DNA, the CDR3 is TGTGCCAGCAGTTTAACCCAGGACAAGAGGGGCTTTGTAGCCAAAAACATTCAGTACTTC. The variable domain in full, completed from reference TRBV28 and TRBJ2-4, reads DVKVTQSSRYLVKRTGEKVFLECVQDMDHENMFWYRQDPGLGLRLIYFSYDVKMKEKGDIPEGYSVSREKKERFSLILESASTNQTSMYLCASSLTQDKRGFVAKNIQYFGAGTRLSVL.

The V and J genes are TRBV12-5 and TRBJ2-5, with 9 bases that match TRBD1. Germline CDR1 and CDR2: LGHNT and FRNRAP. CDR3 size: 15 residues. The CDR3 spells CVSSQIRDREETQYF. The CDR3 nucleotides are TGTGTCAGCAGTCAAATCCGGGACAGGGAAGAGACCCAGTACTTC.

The rearrangement uses TRBV7-4 and TRBJ1-4; 10 bases are a match to TRBD1. Trimming removed 4 bases from V and 0 bases from J; junction bases left unmatched: 11. Germline CDR1 SGHVT, CDR2 SQSDAQ. The CDR3 contains 19 residues. The CDR3 DNA reads TGTGCCAGCAGCTGGGGACAGGGGACACCACTCGCAACTAATGAAAAACTGTTTTTT. It translates to CASSWGQGTPLATNEKLFF.

The gene calls are TRBV10-2 and TRBJ2-3; maybe TRBD2 (5 bases). CDR1 WSHSY and CDR2 SAAADI come from the germline V gene. The CDR3 spans 14 residues. V was trimmed by 7 bases and J by 2 bases, leaving 13 bases between them. CDR3 nucleotide sequence: TGCGCCAGCAACCCGGGGTTGATCACAGATACGCAGTATTTT. Its translation: CASNPGLITDTQYF.

This clone was recorded a few times. This chain uses TRBV11-3 with TRBJ2-2, with TRBD1 as a possible D gene (5 bases). There are 15 residues in the CDR3. Germline V gene sequence: CDR1 SGHNT, CDR2 YENEEA. Trimming stripped 3 bases from V and 0 bases from J, with 8 bases between. The CDR3 reads CASSFRQSNTGELFF. The DNA of the CDR3 is TGTGCCAGCAGCTTTAGACAGTCGAACACCGGGGAGCTGTTTTTT.

The chain carries TRBV29-1 and TRBJ2-1; 12 nucleotides line up with TRBD2. This CDR3 has 17 amino acids. Trimming took 3 bases from V and 0 from J; bases not matched to a gene: 6. Germline loops: CDR1 SQVTM, CDR2 ANQGSEA. The CDR3 loop is CSVDWTSGKRSYNEQFF. Written as DNA, the CDR3 is TGCAGCGTTGATTGGACTAGCGGGAAGCGCTCCTACAATGAGCAGTTCTTC.

The chain uses TRBV19 and TRBJ2-3; the match to TRBD2 covers 9 bases. Looked up from germline, CDR1 is LNHDA and CDR2 is SQIVND (reference sequence). The CDR3 runs 16 residues. V was pared by 6 bases and J by 4 bases, with 11 bases of the junction left unmatched. CDR3 region: CASRASGIGMADTQYF. Written as DNA, the CDR3 is TGTGCCAGTAGGGCTAGCGGGATTGGGATGGCAGATACGCAGTATTTT.

V is TRBV11-3 and J is TRBJ2-5; D is possibly TRBD2 (5 bases). V was cut by 5 bases and J by 5 bases, with 18 bases left in between. The CDR3 is 15 amino acids. The V gene's germline CDR1 is SGHNT and CDR2 YENEEA. CDR3 residues: CASSPTRDLGETQYF. The DNA of the CDR3 is TGTGCCAGCAGCCCCACTAGAGATCTGGGGGAGACCCAGTACTTC. Together with reference TRBV11-3 and TRBJ2-5, the CDR3 gives the full variable domain: EAGVVQSPRYKIIEKKQPVAFWCNPISGHNTLYWYLQNLGQGPELLIRYENEEAVDDSQLPKDRFSAERLKGVDSTLKIQPAELGDSAVYLCASSPTRDLGETQYFGPGTRLLVL.

The chain recombines TRBV30 with TRBJ2-1; a possible D gene is TRBD2 (5 bases). Germline loops: CDR1 GTSNPN, CDR2 SVGIG (reference sequence). With 4 bases removed from V and 4 bases from J, the gap between germline ends came to 17 bases. There are 15 residues in the CDR3. CDR3 sequence reads: CAWTHGGSRYNEQFF. As DNA, the CDR3 is TGTGCCTGGACCCACGGTGGGAGCAGGTACAATGAGCAGTTCTTC.

The rearrangement joins TRBV29-1 to TRBJ1-1, with a possible D match to TRBD1 (6 bases). From germline, CDR1 is SQVTM and CDR2 ANQGSEA. V was shortened by 6 bases and J by 3 bases, with 14 bases between the two germline ends. The CDR3 extends over 13 amino acids. The CDR3: CSVHRELDTEAFF. For the CDR3, the DNA is TGCAGCGTCCACAGGGAATTGGACACTGAAGCTTTCTTT.

This sequence joins TRBV19 and TRBJ2-5, with TRBD2 matching 7 bases. The V gene end was trimmed by 8 bases and the J gene end by 6 bases; junction bases not matched to a gene: 12. Germline CDR1 is LNHDA and CDR2 is SQIVND (reference sequence). The CDR3 loop spans 14 amino acids. For the CDR3, the DNA is TGTGCCAGTGGAGCGGGATCAGACCTGAAGACCCAGTACTTC. Amino acid sequence: CASGAGSDLKTQYF.

V and J are TRBV12-5 and TRBJ2-4, with 9 positions matching TRBD1. Per the germline V gene, CDR1 is LGHNT and CDR2 is FRNRAP. This CDR3 is 16 amino acids long. The CDR3 loop reads CASNPPAWDRENIQYF. Written as DNA, the CDR3 is TGTGCCAGCAATCCCCCCGCATGGGACAGGGAGAACATTCAGTACTTC.

This chain joins TRBV6-8 and TRBJ2-4; the D gene is possibly TRBD2 (6 bases). CDR3 length equals 15 residues. V shed 2 bases and J shed 4 bases, with 12 bases lying between them. In germline, CDR1 is MNHGY, CDR2 SAAAGT. This CDR3 reads CASSYAPGVKNIQYF. The CDR3 region has the DNA TGTGCCAGCAGTTACGCCCCGGGGGTGAAAAACATTCAGTACTTC.